This TCR beta chain appears in the sequencing data of a study of human T cells and chemical hapten exposure listed by TCRdb under 2021. Notes on the research overall: For sensitization, 2% DPC in acetone was applied to an approximately 2 cm by approximately 2 cm area of upper inner arm skin. Throughout the roughly 25-week study period, patients were also given weekly therapeutic DPC doses on the scalp. Blood samples were taken from patients before sensitization (week 0) and then at 2, 6 and about 24 weeks after DPC sensitization. The study tracked peripheral blood TCR repertoire changes in vivo during primary and secondary sensitization to the hapten diphenylcyclopropenone (DPC) in alopecia patients. Roughly 30 alopecia patients provided blood for TCR sequencing at one to four time points (pre-sensitization, 2, 6 and 24 weeks). The libraries were sequenced as a pool, and the TCR yield per sample differed mostly because of small variations in library volumes within the pool. The mostly female patient cohort included alopecia areata with under or over 50% scalp involvement, alopecia totalis and alopecia universalis. Patch testing was done on the upper back using Finn chambers containing 0.01% DPC, and results were scored after 6 days according to International Contact Dermatitis Research Group standards. The investigation overall reported the following: Because all patients had alopecia, a presumed autoimmune disease, the immune response of the patients might differ from that of healthy individuals. Significantly more large CDR3 similarity clusters were formed by expanded TCRs than by pre-sensitization or healthy control sets, consistent with antigen-driven responses. DPC sensitization did not change the number of TCRs with a frequency above 1 in 1000, and there was no evidence of changes in global repertoire structure. After repeated subsampling, the strength of the expansion versus patch-test correlation and the threshold at which it became significant changed. Patch test score was positively correlated with the number of PT1 expanded TCRs, with significance at thresholds 8, 16 and 32 but not at 4.

Read against the paper, the sample's time point label means: patch test 1, 2 weeks after DPC sensitization. The sample's treatment or condition, from its label and the paper: therapeutic diphenylcyclopropenone sensitization with weekly scalp DPC. Blood at each patch-test visit was drawn before the patch test was applied. Patients were considered eligible if aged 18 to 70, diagnosed with alopecia and deemed suitable for DPC therapy, and patients were excluded if pregnant. Total RNA was extracted from unfractionated whole blood that had been collected in Tempus Blood RNA tubes. Receptors were amplified or captured by RACE. Sequencing relied on a NextSeq 500. During library preparation, unique molecular identifiers were attached to individual cDNA molecules so that TCRs could be counted quantitatively and reproducibly. Both TCR alpha and TCR beta chains were sequenced from each blood RNA sample. In the authors' own workflow: A median of about 89,000 TCRs per sample was observed, with a range of about 23,224 to 690,600. The Decombinator software suite was used to annotate V, J and CDR3 in the TCR reads. For PS versus PT1 abundance plots, all samples were subsampled to the same number of TCRs (28,000). TCRs were defined as expanded if absent before sensitization and observed at least eight times at the 2-week time point. The public reads were reprocessed in TCRdb via fastp at Q25 and MiXCR, keeping in-frame beta chains. Each CDR3 protein appears once, grouped with its most common genes and DNA. TCRdb's processing, not the study's, gives the V and J calls here. Present in this sample are tens of thousands of distinct CDR3 sequences, approximately 10% of which were seen just once. The ten most abundant clones make up around 2.2% of the sample.

This clonotype was detected a few times. Its antigen has not been determined. Base quality data are lacking; no much larger clone is found one base away. Looking up the germline V gene yields CDR1 SGHNT and CDR2 YENEEA. At the junction V is shortened by 2 bases and J by 7 bases; bases outside the gene matches: 10. The CDR3, from cysteine to phenylalanine, totals 17 residues. Solely the CDR3 DNA is kept, with 51 bases framed from the first base. The rearranged chain carries TRBV11-3 and TRBJ2-1; 11 of the junction bases match TRBD2. The input for sequencing was whole blood, taken in connection with sensitization to the hapten diphenylcyclopropenone (DPC). The origin of this receptor is a man aged 35-49 years with alopecia areata. Some clones in this sample may be carry-over from other donors' samples. In nucleotides, the sequence is TGTGCCAGCAGCTTATCATCTAGCGGGAGGCTAGGTAATGAGCAGTTCTTC. This gives the protein CASSLSSSGRLGNEQFF.